This T cell receptor (beta chain) was sequenced during a study of T cells after somatic rescue of genetic block (dated by TCRdb to 2020 to 2021). Turning to the overall study: The study assessed how robust, over the long term, a T-cell system was when the system had developed through somatic rescue of a genetic block in T-cell development.

Via the germline V gene, CDR1 is MNHNS and CDR2 SASEGT. Counted from cysteine to phenylalanine, this CDR3 has 17 amino acids. The kept DNA is CDR3 alone, 51 bases in frame from the first base. The protocol used for the library was the immunoSEQ multiplex PCR assay. TCRdb took over this immuneACCESS table, retaining in-frame rearrangements with V and J assigned. Such tables are incomplete; in checked studies, under half of the missing clones stem from an unresolved V gene, and the remainder is unexplained. In this sample the table shows 70,000 to 85,000 clones, about nine tenths of which occur a single time. The ten most abundant clones make up around 2.8% of the sample. As to this clone: Its antigen is still unknown. One base away there is no much larger clone; base qualities are not given.

The TCR was taken from a man under 40. The sequence joins TRBV6-1 to TRBJ2-5; perhaps TRBD1 is the D gene, with 6 bases matching. The end of the DNA is better explained by TRBJ2-7, so the J call may be wrong. Material: peripheral blood mononuclear cells (PBMCs). The nucleotides are TGTGCCAGCAGTGAAGCGGGGACATGGGGCGTCTCCTACGAGCAGTACTTC. Its protein reads: CASSEAGTWGVSYEQYF.